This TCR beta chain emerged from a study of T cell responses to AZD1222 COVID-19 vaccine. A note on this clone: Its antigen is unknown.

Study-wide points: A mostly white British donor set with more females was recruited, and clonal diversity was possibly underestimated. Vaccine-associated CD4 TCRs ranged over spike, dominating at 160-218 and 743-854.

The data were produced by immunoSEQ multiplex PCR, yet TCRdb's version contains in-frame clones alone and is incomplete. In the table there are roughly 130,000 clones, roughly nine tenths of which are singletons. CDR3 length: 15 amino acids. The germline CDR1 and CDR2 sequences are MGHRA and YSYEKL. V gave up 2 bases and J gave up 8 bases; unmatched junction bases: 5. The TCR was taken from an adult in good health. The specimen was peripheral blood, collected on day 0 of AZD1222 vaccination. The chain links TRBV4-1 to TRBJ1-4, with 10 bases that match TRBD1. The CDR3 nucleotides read TGCGCCAGCAGCCAATCTCGGGACAGGGGCGAAAAACTGTTTTTT. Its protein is CASSQSRDRGEKLFF.